This entry lists 4 T cell receptor beta chains sequenced from one sample in a study of cytomegalovirus exposure and HLA in healthy donors. The PCR contained 60 Vbeta and 13 Jbeta primers. Repertoires were generated with immunoSEQ multiplex PCR, while TCRdb's copy carries only in-frame clones and drops some. The sample has around 150,000 clones; almost 80% are singletons. The material sequenced was PBMCs. These receptors originate from a man between 45 and 60 years old in good health and CMV-seropositive.

Concerning this clone itself: At one end the junction does not follow the germline gene, possibly because of a read error. The chain links TRBV28 to TRBJ1-1, with D possibly TRBD1 on 6 matching bases. This CDR3 has 12 amino acids. The germline CDR1 and CDR2 sequences are MDHEN and SYDVKM. CDR3 sequence: CASIQPPGQGSF. The CDR3 nucleotides read TGTGCCAGCATTCAGCCTCCGGGACAAGGTTCCTTT.

The V and J genes are TRBV6-5 and TRBJ2-3; perhaps TRBD1 as D (6 bases). Germline CDR1 reads MNHEY; CDR2 reads SVGAGI. The V end lost 6 bases, the J end lost 2 bases, and 9 bases lay between the germline ends. CDR3 length: 13 amino acids. CDR3 nucleotides: TGTGCCAGCAGGGACAGTTTCACAGATACGCAGTATTTT. Its protein product is CASRDSFTDTQYF.

On this clone: Within the sample, other DNA sequences also encode this same CDR3. This rearrangement joins TRBV6-5 to TRBJ1-5; 11 positions agree with TRBD1. J gave up 4 bases and V 2 bases, and 1 base lay outside the gene matches. This CDR3 region has 15 residues. Per the germline V gene, CDR1 is MNHEY and CDR2 is SVGAGI. CDR3 DNA: TGTGCCAGCAGTTACGGGACAGGGGGGAATCAGCCCCAGCATTTT. It translates to CASSYGTGGNQPQHF.

This chain joins TRBV15 and TRBJ2-3, with 11 bases lining up with TRBD1. The CDR3 totals 18 residues. The J segment lost 6 bases and the V segment lost 0 bases, leaving 11 bases of the junction unmatched. From germline, CDR1 is LNHNV and CDR2 YYDKDF (reference sequence). The CDR3 DNA reads TGTGCCACCAGCAGAGAACACCCGGGACAGGGGGGTAAGGATACGCAGTATTTT. Residues: CATSREHPGQGGKDTQYF.